This T cell receptor beta chain was obtained from a study of sequential checkpoint blockade in melanoma. Overall study context: DNA from around 87 pretreatment tumor samples underwent TCRβ immunosequencing. Twenty-two patients had tumor biopsies before treatment and at week 13.

Here immunoSEQ multiplex PCR was the method, and the copy in TCRdb shows in-frame clones only, minus some. The sample contains fewer than 4,500 clones, around a sixth of which appear only once. Treatment of the sample: randomized to nivolumab then ipilimumab (arm A) or the reverse (arm B). Study-level points and caveats: Patients with week-13 increases in T-cell fraction and clonality benefited about 30 times more often. T-cell fraction and clonality followed PD-L1 and CD8+ counts, not mutational load.

The CDR3 is 16 residues long. Germline assignment: CDR1 SGHNT and CDR2 YENEEA. Germline trimming cut 3 bases from V and 5 bases from J; bases unmatched to any gene: 6. Sample share makes this clone medium-sized (0.01 to 0.1%). Its cognate antigen is unknown. The source was tumor tissue (inferred from file names), collected from a patient given nivolumab and ipilimumab in sequence. The chain carries TRBV11-3 and TRBJ2-3; 12 bases are a match to TRBD2. The source is a human donor with melanoma. CDR3 DNA sequence: TGTGCCAGCAGCTTGGAACTAGCGGGGGGAAGAGATACGCAGTATTTT. Encoded protein: CASSLELAGGRDTQYF.